The text below deals with one TCR beta chain. Its specificity is unknown. This entry is derived from a study of long-term antiretroviral therapy in people with HIV. Study results and caveats: Despite increasing after ART, diversity remained lower than that of transplant donor controls. Repertoire composition at all time points was dominated by clones that had expanded before ART.

Donors each had at least one pre-ART PBMC sample and at least two post-ART ones. Samples held roughly 0.9-10 million cryopreserved PBMC before DNA extraction. An immunoSEQ assay, version v3.0, was performed at survey level. Sequencing was performed with immunoSEQ multiplex PCR; in TCRdb, only in-frame clones are kept and a portion is missing. The sample lists tens of thousands of clones; approximately 94% were seen once. Sequences were derived from unsorted PBMCs, sampled about 7.2 years after starting antiretroviral therapy. The receptor comes from a man in his forties or fifties with HIV.

The CDR3 loop is CASSLEQINYGYTF. As DNA, the CDR3 is TGTGCCAGCAGCTTGGAACAGATAAACTATGGCTACACCTTC. V and J are TRBV5-4 and TRBJ1-2; no definite D call. With 0 bases removed from V and 2 bases from J, the gap between germline ends came to 8 bases. CDR1 is SGHNT and CDR2 is YYREEE in the germline V gene (reference sequence). This CDR3 comprises 14 residues.